This entry lists 23 T cell receptor beta chains sequenced from one sample in a study of regulatory T cells in long-lasting Graves disease. The time point denotes: persistent/refractory GD, antithyroid drugs over 5 years with positive TRAb. Extracted PBMC RNA gave rise to the TCR library. Combining iRepertoire HTBI primers with Arm-PCR of CDR3 regions, the authors built TCR beta libraries. TCRdb reprocessed the multiplex PCR reads with MiXCR, giving one entry per CDR3 protein. In the table there are some 430,000 distinct CDR3 sequences, 20% to 25% of which are singletons. Sequenced material: peripheral blood mononuclear cells (PBMCs), taken when the disease was refractory, from a patient treated with antithyroid drugs. These receptors were taken from a female donor with Graves disease.

This clonotype was observed at least ten times. The V gene is TRBV27, the J gene TRBJ2-5; possible D gene TRBD1, 5 bases. The germline CDR1 and CDR2 sequences are MNHEY and SMNVEV (reference sequence). V lost 6 bases to trimming and J lost 1 base, with 18 bases between them. This CDR3 contains 16 residues. This CDR3 is CASSPIGAGTQETQYF. CDR3 coding DNA: TGTGCCAGCAGCCCCATTGGGGCCGGTACCCAAGAGACCCAGTACTTC.

This clonotype occurred a few times. The chain links TRBV6-1 to TRBJ1-4; D ambiguous. Germline V gene sequence: CDR1 MNHNS, CDR2 SASEGT. The CDR3 is 11 amino acids. Trimming took 6 bases from V and 5 from J, leaving 4 bases between them. The DNA of the CDR3 is TGTGCCAGCAGGTTAAATGAAAAACTGTTTTTT. This translates into CASRLNEKLFF.

A few counts support this clonotype. The chain combines TRBV18 with TRBJ1-4; 7 nucleotides agree with TRBD1. V dropped 5 bases and J dropped 2; count of bases not matched to a gene: 5. CDR1 and CDR2 (germline): KGHSH, LQKENI. This CDR3 has 15 residues. The CDR3 reads CASSALQGTNEKLFF. CDR3 in DNA: TGTGCCAGCTCAGCCTTACAGGGGACTAATGAAAAACTGTTTTTT.

The table lists this clonotype with many counts. V usage is TRBV6-1 and J usage is TRBJ2-5; TRBD1 agrees at 8 bases. This CDR3 is 15 amino acids long. With 5 bases clipped from V and 5 bases from J, the junction kept 10 bases outside the gene matches. Germline values: CDR1 MNHNS, CDR2 SASEGT. This chain's CDR3 is CASSPWTGSTETQYF. In DNA, the CDR3 is TGTGCCAGCAGTCCCTGGACAGGGTCGACTGAGACCCAGTACTTC.

This clonotype was picked up many times. CDR3 DNA sequence: TGTGCCAGCAGTTGGGCCGGGGAAACCCTCCACTTT. This sequence encodes CASSWAGETLHF. This chain uses TRBV6-5 with TRBJ1-6; unclear D gene. Germline values: CDR1 MNHEY, CDR2 SVGAGI. This CDR3 contains 12 residues. The V end lost 4 bases, the J end lost 14 bases, and 12 bases lay between the germline ends.

This clonotype appeared a single time. V and J are TRBV9 and TRBJ2-3; D is perhaps TRBD2 (5 bases). CDR1 is SGDLS, CDR2 YYNGEE, per germline. Trimming stripped 0 bases from V and 0 bases from J, with 11 bases between. The CDR3 is 16 amino acids. The DNA for the CDR3 is TGTGCCAGCAGCGTAGCTAGAGGGTCCAGCACAGATACGCAGTATTTT. This gives the protein CASSVARGSSTDTQYF.

This clonotype was seen a handful of times. V gene TRBV7-8 combines with J gene TRBJ1-5; TRBD1 agrees at 7 bases. V was pared by 1 base and J by 0 bases, with 6 bases of the junction left unmatched. The CDR3 is 17 amino acids. CDR1 is SGHVS, CDR2 FQNEAQ, per germline. The DNA for the CDR3 is TGTGCCAGCAGCTTAGAACCGGGACAGTATAGCAATCAGCCCCAGCATTTT. As protein: CASSLEPGQYSNQPQHF.

This clonotype was counted a few times. CDR3 DNA: TGTGCCAGTAGTCTTCGCCGGGACAGGGACTACGAGCAGTACTTC. Protein product: CASSLRRDRDYEQYF. V gene TRBV19 combines with J gene TRBJ2-7, with 9 positions matching TRBD1. Germline trimming cut 5 bases from V and 3 bases from J; bases unmatched to any gene: 8. Germline CDR1 and CDR2: LNHDA and SQIVND (reference sequence). The CDR3 extends over 15 amino acids.

This chain connects TRBV7-9 to TRBJ2-1; TRBD2 matches 15 bases. The CDR3 has 17 residues. The germline V gene has CDR1 SEHNR and CDR2 FQNEAQ (reference sequence). Trimming cost V 1 base and J 9 bases; bases outside gene matches: 7. The CDR3: CASSLEGLAGGGSEQFF. The CDR3 region has the DNA TGTGCCAGCAGCTTAGAGGGACTAGCGGGAGGAGGGAGTGAGCAGTTCTTC.

The chain is built from TRBV5-5 and TRBJ1-2; 8 bases fit TRBD1. V lost 3 bases to trimming and J lost 1 base; unmatched junction nucleotides: 2. This CDR3 contains 14 residues. Germline V gives CDR1 SGHKS, CDR2 YYEKEE (reference sequence). Here the CDR3 reads CASSSGQDNYGYTF. DNA for the CDR3: TGTGCCAGCAGCTCGGGACAGGATAACTATGGCTACACCTTC. The complete variable domain, with remaining parts taken from reference TRBV5-5 and TRBJ1-2, reads DAGVTQSPTHLIKTRGQQVTLRCSPISGHKSVSWYQQVLGQGPQFIFQYYEKEERGRGNFPDRFSARQFPNYSSELNVNALLLGDSALYLCASSSGQDNYGYTFGSGTRLTVV.

This sequence joins TRBV7-8 and TRBJ2-2; TRBD1 aligns across 7 bases. V lost 5 bases and J lost 2; bases outside the gene matches: 20. The CDR3 loop spans 20 amino acids. Germline V gene sequence: CDR1 SGHVS, CDR2 FQNEAQ. The chain's CDR3 is CASSKRGGSKPVGNTGELFF. The CDR3 coding sequence is TGTGCCAGCAGCAAGCGAGGGGGCTCCAAACCTGTGGGAAACACCGGGGAGCTGTTTTTT.

Details on this clonotype: It may be a read error: a sequence one base away is much more abundant. V usage is TRBV28 and J usage is TRBJ2-7, with D possibly matching TRBD2 (6 bases). The V and J ends lost 5 bases and 2 bases respectively, with 16 bases between them. Germline V gene data show CDR1 as MDHEN and CDR2 as SYDVKM. The CDR3 is made up of 15 amino acids. The CDR3 loop is CASSPRLVVAYEQYF. For the CDR3, the DNA is TGTGCCAGCAGTCCAAGACTAGTGGTGGCCTACGAGCAGTACTTC.

As concerns this clonotype: A much more abundant neighbour one base away suggests this may be a read error. CDR3 residues: CASSLDLGGFRTQYF. CDR3 coding DNA: TGTGCCAGCAGCTTAGATCTAGGAGGGTTCAGGACCCAGTACTTC. The rearrangement joins TRBV11-3 to TRBJ2-5; perhaps TRBD2 as D (6 bases). V was pared by 0 bases and J by 7 bases, with 15 bases between. Germline assignment: CDR1 SGHNT and CDR2 YENEEA. The CDR3 consists of 15 residues.

J is TRBJ2-5 and V is TRBV5-5, with 7 bases identical to TRBD2. The CDR3 length is 19 residues. CDR1 is SGHKS and CDR2 is YYEKEE in the germline V gene (reference sequence). Trimming cost V 4 bases and J 5 bases; bases outside gene matches: 23. This CDR3 is CASSQAGRGGRGGWETQYF. CDR3 coding DNA: TGTGCCAGCAGCCAAGCCGGTCGTGGAGGGAGGGGAGGATGGGAGACCCAGTACTTC. The whole variable domain, filled in from reference TRBV5-5 and TRBJ2-5, reads DAGVTQSPTHLIKTRGQQVTLRCSPISGHKSVSWYQQVLGQGPQFIFQYYEKEERGRGNFPDRFSARQFPNYSSELNVNALLLGDSALYLCASSQAGRGGRGGWETQYFGPGTRLLVL.

The J gene is TRBJ2-5, the V gene TRBV30, with D possibly TRBD1 on 6 matching bases. This CDR3 comprises 11 residues. V lost 8 bases to trimming and J lost 0 bases, with 7 bases between them. The germline CDR1 and CDR2 sequences are GTSNPN and SVGIG (reference sequence). CDR3 in DNA: TGTGCCGGGACATACCAAGAGACCCAGTACTTC. This gives the protein CAGTYQETQYF. Full variable domain (outside the CDR3, taken from reference TRBV30 and TRBJ2-5): SQTIHQWPATLVQPVGSPLSLECTVEGTSNPNLYWYRQAAGRGLQLLFYSVGIGQISSEVPQNLSASRPQDRQFILSSKKLLLSDSGFYLCAGTYQETQYFGPGTRLLVL.

V usage is TRBV5-1 and J usage is TRBJ2-5; D is ambiguous. Germline lookup yields CDR1 SGHRS and CDR2 YFSETQ. This CDR3 has 13 residues. V lost 4 bases and J lost 5, with 12 bases in between. CDR3 residues: CASSNQDVETQYF. In DNA, the CDR3 is TGCGCCAGCAGCAATCAGGATGTGGAGACCCAGTACTTC.

In this sample, this clonotype turned up a few times. J is TRBJ2-2 and V is TRBV2, with 7 nucleotides matching TRBD2. V dropped 4 bases and J dropped 4; count of bases not matched to a gene: 6. CDR1 and CDR2 (germline): SNHLY, FYNNEI. The CDR3 spans 15 residues. This CDR3 is CASSAREGITGELFF. Written as DNA, the CDR3 is TGTGCCAGCAGTGCCAGGGAGGGAATCACCGGGGAGCTGTTTTTT.

This clonotype has at least ten counts. V gene TRBV2 combines with J gene TRBJ1-1; D is ambiguous. Germline-derived CDR1 and CDR2 are SNHLY and FYNNEI. Trimming left V 6 bases short and J 7 bases short, with 18 bases between. This CDR3 has 14 amino acids. The CDR3 DNA reads as TGTGCCAGCAGCCAAGTTCGGCAGGAGGTTGAAGCTTTCTTT. Amino acid sequence: CASSQVRQEVEAFF.

As to this clonotype: This may be a read error, as it is one base from a much larger clone. The rearrangement links TRBV28 to TRBJ2-7, with 8 bases aligning to TRBD1. CDR3 length: 13 residues. After removal of 10 bases from V and 7 bases from J, the junction contained 12 bases not matched to a gene. Germline V lookup: CDR1 MDHEN, CDR2 SYDVKM. The CDR3 loop is CANKWQGAGEQYF. The CDR3 DNA follows: TGTGCCAACAAATGGCAGGGGGCGGGTGAGCAGTACTTC.

This clonotype was observed a single time. The J gene is TRBJ1-1, the V gene TRBV16; tentatively, D is TRBD1 (5 bases). The germline gives CDR1 KGHSY, CDR2 FQNENV. The CDR3 runs 17 residues. V was trimmed by 2 bases and J by 4 bases, leaving 20 bases between them. CDR3 DNA: TGTGCCAGCAGCCAAGACCCAGGGCTATTCGAGATCACTGAAGCTTTCTTT. This translates into CASSQDPGLFEITEAFF.

This clonotype was seen repeatedly, ten times or more. The chain links TRBV2 to TRBJ2-3; D is perhaps TRBD2 (5 bases). This CDR3 contains 12 residues. Germline lookup yields CDR1 SNHLY and CDR2 FYNNEI. V lost 6 bases, J lost 7 bases, and 11 bases lay in between. The CDR3 loop is CASREGRYTQYF. The CDR3 DNA is TGTGCCAGCAGAGAGGGAAGGTATACGCAGTATTTT.

This clonotype was recorded a few times. The chain recombines TRBV19 with TRBJ1-5, with D perhaps TRBD1 (6 bases). V dropped 4 bases and J dropped 3 bases, with 16 bases sitting between them. In germline, CDR1 is LNHDA, CDR2 SQIVND (reference sequence). The CDR3 is made up of 16 amino acids. CDR3 bases: TGTGCCAGTAGTAGGACGGGGGGCCTACTCAATCAGCCCCAGCATTTT. Translated: CASSRTGGLLNQPQHF.

In its sample, this clonotype was seen a few times. This sequence joins TRBV15 and TRBJ2-7; perhaps TRBD1 as D (7 bases). V was cut by 7 bases and J by 1 base, with 14 bases left in between. The CDR3 length is 14 residues. CDR1 is LNHNV, CDR2 YYDKDF, per germline (reference sequence). The CDR3 region is CATTFQGGSYEQYF. As DNA, the CDR3 is TGTGCCACCACCTTCCAGGGGGGATCCTACGAGCAGTACTTC.